The 25 T cell receptor beta chains below were found in one sample sequenced in a study of PD-L1 blockade in urothelial cancer. Sequencing used immunoSEQ multiplex PCR; TCRdb keeps in-frame clones, though not all of them. The sample holds some 110,000 clones; approximately 90% are singletons and the top ten take less than 4.5%. The time point is: peripheral blood 6 weeks after treatment start. The specimen was PBMCs, collected around atezolizumab (anti-PD-L1) treatment. These receptor sequences come from a man aged 55 to 70 with urothelial cancer.

The V and J genes are TRBV6-6 and TRBJ2-1, with TRBD2 identical over 9 bases. Germline CDR1 MNHNY, CDR2 SVGAGI (reference sequence). This CDR3 comprises 14 residues. Trimming removed 4 bases from V and 6 bases from J; junction bases left unmatched: 4. As DNA, the CDR3 is TGTGCCAGCAGTTTGGCGGGGGGGGGCAATGAGCAGTTCTTC. Its protein is CASSLAGGGNEQFF.

This chain joins TRBV7-2 and TRBJ2-7, with D possibly matching TRBD1 (6 bases). CDR1 is SGHTA, CDR2 FQGNSA, per germline. CDR3 length: 14 amino acids. Trimming removed 0 bases at V and 4 bases at J, with 10 bases between. CDR3 amino acids: CASSLAAGDYEQYF. Here the CDR3 DNA reads TGTGCCAGCAGCTTAGCGGCAGGGGATTACGAGCAGTACTTC.

In this sample, this clone turned up once. The CDR3 spells CASGHQANTGELFF. The CDR3 nucleotides read TGTGCCAGCGGGCACCAAGCGAACACCGGGGAGCTGTTTTTT. The chain employs TRBV27 and TRBJ2-2; the D is unclear. V was pared by 8 bases and J by 0 bases, with 10 bases between. The CDR3 consists of 14 residues. Germline V CDR1 and CDR2: MNHEY, SMNVEV (reference sequence).

The V gene is TRBV4-2, the J gene TRBJ2-2; 7 bases map to TRBD2. The germline V gene encodes CDR1 LGHNA and CDR2 YNFKEQ. The CDR3 length is 16 residues. V lost 4 bases to trimming and J lost 5 bases; unmatched junction nucleotides: 10. The CDR3 DNA follows: TGTGCCAGCAGCCTCACGGCGGGGGAACCAACCGGGGAGCTGTTTTTT. As protein: CASSLTAGEPTGELFF.

J is TRBJ2-3 and V is TRBV28; TRBD1 matches at 9 bases. Germline V CDR1 and CDR2: MDHEN, SYDVKM. The CDR3 is 13 residues long. Trimming removed 8 bases from V and 4 bases from J; junction bases left unmatched: 4. The DNA of the CDR3 is TGTGCCAGCTGGGACAGGGCGGCAGATACGCAGTATTTT. Translated: CASWDRAADTQYF.

This clone showed up just once. This chain connects TRBV6-5 to TRBJ1-1; D perhaps matches TRBD1 (5 bases). V was trimmed by 6 bases and J by 1 base, leaving 15 bases between them. The CDR3 length is 15 residues. The germline CDR1 and CDR2 sequences are MNHEY and SVGAGI. CDR3 coding DNA: TGTGCCAGCAGCCGACGACAGTCCACGAACACTGAAGCTTTCTTT. Encoded protein: CASSRRQSTNTEAFF.

The chain is built from TRBV7-6 and TRBJ2-5; 8 nucleotides match TRBD2. The J segment lost 7 bases and the V segment lost 5 bases, leaving 18 bases of the junction unmatched. The CDR3 extends over 17 amino acids. Per the germline V gene, CDR1 is SGHVS and CDR2 is FNYEAQ. In DNA form, the CDR3 reads TGTGCCAGCAGCCCCGTGCCGCGGGGGGCCTCGACGGGGACCCAGTACTTC. Translating gives CASSPVPRGASTGTQYF.

V gene TRBV6-6 combines with J gene TRBJ2-7; TRBD2 agrees at 8 bases. The CDR3 length is 13 residues. V shed 2 bases, J shed 4 bases, and the junction held 1 base outside the gene matches. CDR1 is MNHNY, CDR2 SVGAGI, per germline (reference sequence). The CDR3 sequence is CASSYEREYEQYF. CDR3 DNA: TGTGCCAGCAGTTACGAGCGGGAGTACGAGCAGTACTTC.

This chain connects TRBV18 to TRBJ2-1; possible D gene TRBD1, 5 bases. V dropped 3 bases and J dropped 2 bases, with 17 bases sitting between them. Germline loops: CDR1 KGHSH, CDR2 LQKENI. There are 17 residues in the CDR3. The CDR3 loop reads CASSPGRRSGPYNEQFF. The CDR3 coding sequence is TGTGCCAGCTCACCGGGTCGTCGGTCAGGGCCCTACAATGAGCAGTTCTTC.

This clone was seen a handful of times. The rearrangement links TRBV4-1 to TRBJ2-1, with 14 bases fitting TRBD2. J lost 5 bases, V lost 6 bases, and 3 bases had no gene match. Germline CDR1 reads MGHRA; CDR2 reads YSYEKL. The CDR3 covers 15 residues. CDR3 sequence reads: CASRKGLAGDNEQFF. The CDR3 nucleotides read TGCGCCAGCAGAAAGGGACTAGCGGGGGACAATGAGCAGTTCTTC.

The rearrangement uses TRBV14 and TRBJ2-3; no definite D call. Trimming removed 0 bases at V and 2 bases at J, with 6 bases between. This CDR3 comprises 14 residues. Germline V gene data show CDR1 as SGHDN and CDR2 as FVKESK. This CDR3 is CASSQEIYTDTQYF. The CDR3 DNA reads as TGTGCCAGCAGCCAAGAGATCTACACAGATACGCAGTATTTT. Supplemented by reference TRBV14 and TRBJ2-3, the full variable domain reads EAGVTQFPSHSVIEKGQTVTLRCDPISGHDNLYWYRRVMGKEIKFLLHFVKESKQDESGMPNNRFLAERTGGTYSTLKVQPAELEDSGVYFCASSQEIYTDTQYFGPGTRLTVL.

This chain uses TRBV9 with TRBJ2-2; TRBD2 agrees at 10 bases. The germline gives CDR1 SGDLS, CDR2 YYNGEE. This CDR3 is 15 amino acids long. V shed 0 bases, J shed 7 bases, and the junction held 3 bases outside the gene matches. The CDR3 spells CASSVEASGGGELFF. CDR3 DNA sequence: TGTGCCAGCAGCGTAGAGGCTAGCGGGGGCGGGGAGCTGTTTTTT.

This clone was seen a few times. The chain uses TRBV7-2 and TRBJ1-3, with no clear D. The CDR3 has 14 residues. Trimming stripped 3 bases from V and 4 bases from J, with 10 bases between. CDR1 is SGHTA, CDR2 FQGNSA, per germline. CDR3 sequence: CASSLSGIGNTIYF. The CDR3 bases are TGTGCCAGCAGCTTGTCGGGGATCGGAAACACCATATATTTT.

The chain links TRBV27 to TRBJ1-1, with D perhaps matching TRBD1 (6 bases). The V end was cut by 5 bases, the J end by 4 bases, with 17 bases between. This CDR3 has 15 residues. In germline, CDR1 is MNHEY, CDR2 SMNVEV (reference sequence). CDR3 region: CASSPTGWPSTEAFF. The CDR3 coding sequence is TGTGCCAGCAGTCCTACAGGGTGGCCTAGCACTGAAGCTTTCTTT.

The chain links TRBV30 to TRBJ2-4, with D possibly TRBD1 on 6 matching bases. CDR1 is GTSNPN and CDR2 is SVGIG in the germline V gene (reference sequence). The CDR3 is made up of 13 amino acids. The germline V and J ends were trimmed by 6 bases and 5 bases, with 14 bases remaining between them. The CDR3 sequence is CACRGSGQNIQYF. Written as DNA, the CDR3 is TGTGCCTGCAGGGGATCAGGCCAAAACATTCAGTACTTC.

The rearrangement joins TRBV5-6 to TRBJ2-7; 7 positions match TRBD1. The CDR3 runs to 13 residues. J lost 3 bases, V lost 4 bases, and 4 bases had no gene match. The V gene's germline CDR1 is SGHDT and CDR2 YYEEEE. This CDR3 is CASSHGTDYEQYF. The CDR3, as DNA: TGTGCCAGCAGCCACGGGACAGACTACGAGCAGTACTTC.

This clone occurred once. The V gene is TRBV19, the J gene TRBJ2-3; 8 bases align to TRBD2. The trim removed 7 bases at V and 1 base at J, leaving 10 bases unmatched. The germline V gene encodes CDR1 LNHDA and CDR2 SQIVND (reference sequence). CDR3 length equals 16 residues. This CDR3 is CASKPTGGVGTDTQYF. The DNA of the CDR3 is TGTGCCAGTAAACCTACGGGAGGGGTGGGCACAGATACGCAGTATTTT.

The chain is built from TRBV6-1 and TRBJ1-2, with a weak D call TRBD1 (6 bases). CDR1 MNHNS and CDR2 SASEGT come from the germline V gene. The CDR3 is made up of 15 amino acids. The germline V and J ends were trimmed by 3 bases and 8 bases, with 19 bases remaining between them. CDR3 sequence (DNA): TGTGCCAGCAGTGACAAAAAACAGGGTTTGTACGGCTACACCTTC. Protein sequence: CASSDKKQGLYGYTF.

The rearrangement joins TRBV25-1 to TRBJ2-3, with a possible D match to TRBD1 (6 bases). CDR3 length: 15 amino acids. Per germline, CDR1 MGHDK and CDR2 SYGVNS. The V and J ends lost 4 bases and 3 bases respectively, with 14 bases between them. The CDR3 DNA reads as TGTGCCAGCAGTGGCCACAGGGTGGGAACAGATACGCAGTATTTT. It translates to CASSGHRVGTDTQYF.

The chain links TRBV9 to TRBJ2-1; 12 nucleotides line up with TRBD2. The CDR3 totals 18 residues. After removal of 0 bases from V and 0 bases from J, the junction contained 4 bases not matched to a gene. The V gene's germline CDR1 is SGDLS and CDR2 YYNGEE. The CDR3, as DNA: TGTGCCAGCAGCGTAGCTAGCGGGGGGGGTAGCTCCTACAATGAGCAGTTCTTC. Protein product: CASSVASGGGSSYNEQFF.

The V and J genes are TRBV15 and TRBJ2-2, with D maybe TRBD2 (6 bases). CDR3 length: 16 residues. Germline values: CDR1 LNHNV, CDR2 YYDKDF (reference sequence). Trimming took 4 bases from V and 1 from J, leaving 13 bases between them. The CDR3 reads CATSKEEGVNTGELFF. The DNA of the CDR3 is TGTGCCACCAGCAAAGAGGAGGGCGTGAACACCGGGGAGCTGTTTTTT.

The rearrangement joins TRBV28 to TRBJ1-1, with a weak D call TRBD1 (5 bases). CDR1 is MDHEN, CDR2 SYDVKM, per germline. The CDR3 has 16 residues. V lost 1 base and J lost 2, with 14 bases in between. CDR3 region: CASSLFPGGVNTEAFF. The CDR3 DNA is TGTGCCAGCAGTTTATTCCCCGGGGGGGTTAACACTGAAGCTTTCTTT.

This clone was recorded only once. The chain carries TRBV6-1 and TRBJ1-2, with 8 bases that match TRBD1. The germline gives CDR1 MNHNS, CDR2 SASEGT. This CDR3 spans 12 amino acids. V lost 10 bases to trimming and J lost 4 bases; unmatched junction nucleotides: 5. The CDR3 loop is CATGGFSYGYTF. Here the CDR3 DNA reads TGTGCCACAGGGGGCTTCTCCTATGGCTACACCTTC.

The V gene is TRBV2, the J gene TRBJ2-7; D possibly corresponds to TRBD1 (5 bases). Deletions cut 4 bases from V and 5 bases from J, with 12 bases between. The CDR3 is 13 amino acids. Germline assignment: CDR1 SNHLY and CDR2 FYNNEI. The CDR3 region has the DNA TGTGCCAGCAGTGGGGGCCCAGGCCACGAGCAGTACTTC. Amino acid sequence: CASSGGPGHEQYF.

This clone turned up a few times. For the CDR3, the DNA is TGTGCCAGCAGCTTGGCCGGGACAGGGAATTCACCCCTCCACTTT. Encoded protein: CASSLAGTGNSPLHF. This sequence joins TRBV5-4 and TRBJ1-6, with 9 bases aligning to TRBD1. The V and J ends lost 0 bases and 7 bases, in that order; junction bases with no gene match: 2. Germline V gives CDR1 SGHNT, CDR2 YYREEE (reference sequence). This CDR3 is 15 amino acids long. The full variable domain, rest sourced from reference TRBV5-4 and TRBJ1-6, is ETGVTQSPTHLIKTRGQQVTLRCSSQSGHNTVSWYQQALGQGPQFIFQYYREEENGRGNFPPRFSGLQFPNYSSELNVNALELDDSALYLCASSLAGTGNSPLHFGNGTRLTVT.